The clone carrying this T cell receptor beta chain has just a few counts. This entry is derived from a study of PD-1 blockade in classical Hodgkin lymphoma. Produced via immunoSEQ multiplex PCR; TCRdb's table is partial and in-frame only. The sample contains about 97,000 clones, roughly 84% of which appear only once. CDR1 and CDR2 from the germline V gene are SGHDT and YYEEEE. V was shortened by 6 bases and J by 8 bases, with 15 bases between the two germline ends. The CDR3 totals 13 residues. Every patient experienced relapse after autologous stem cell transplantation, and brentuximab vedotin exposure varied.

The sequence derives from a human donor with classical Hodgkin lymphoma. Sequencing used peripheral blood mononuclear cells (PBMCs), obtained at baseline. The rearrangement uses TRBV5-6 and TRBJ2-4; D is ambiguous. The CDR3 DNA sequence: TGTGCCAGCACCCTTAAAGCCGCGGACATTCAGTACTTC. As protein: CASTLKAADIQYF.